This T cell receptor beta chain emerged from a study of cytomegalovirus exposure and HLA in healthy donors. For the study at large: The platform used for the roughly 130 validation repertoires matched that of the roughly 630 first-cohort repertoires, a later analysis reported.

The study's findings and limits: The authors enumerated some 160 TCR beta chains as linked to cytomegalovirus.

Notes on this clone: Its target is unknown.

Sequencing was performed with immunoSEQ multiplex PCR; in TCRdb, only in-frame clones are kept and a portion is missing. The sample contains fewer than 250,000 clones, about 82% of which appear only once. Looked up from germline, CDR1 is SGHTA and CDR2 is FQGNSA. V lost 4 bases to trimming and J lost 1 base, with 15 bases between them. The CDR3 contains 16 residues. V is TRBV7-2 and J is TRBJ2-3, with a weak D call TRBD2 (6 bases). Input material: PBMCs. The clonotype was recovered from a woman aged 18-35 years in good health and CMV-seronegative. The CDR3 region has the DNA TGTGCCAGCAGCTCAGCCCTACCGGGGGGCACAGATACGCAGTATTTT. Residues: CASSSALPGGTDTQYF.